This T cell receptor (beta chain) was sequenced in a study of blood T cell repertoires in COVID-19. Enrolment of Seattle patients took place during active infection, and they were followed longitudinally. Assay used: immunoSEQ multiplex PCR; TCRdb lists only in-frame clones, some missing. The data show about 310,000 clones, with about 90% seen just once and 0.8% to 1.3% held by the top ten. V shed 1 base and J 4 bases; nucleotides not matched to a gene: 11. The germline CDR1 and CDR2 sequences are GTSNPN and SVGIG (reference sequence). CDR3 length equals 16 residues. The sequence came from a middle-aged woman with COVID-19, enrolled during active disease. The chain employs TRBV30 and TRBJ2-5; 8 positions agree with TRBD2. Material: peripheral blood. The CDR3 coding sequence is TGTGCCTGGAGTGACGCCCCCGGACTAGCCCTAGAGACCCAGTACTTC. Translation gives CAWSDAPGLALETQYF.